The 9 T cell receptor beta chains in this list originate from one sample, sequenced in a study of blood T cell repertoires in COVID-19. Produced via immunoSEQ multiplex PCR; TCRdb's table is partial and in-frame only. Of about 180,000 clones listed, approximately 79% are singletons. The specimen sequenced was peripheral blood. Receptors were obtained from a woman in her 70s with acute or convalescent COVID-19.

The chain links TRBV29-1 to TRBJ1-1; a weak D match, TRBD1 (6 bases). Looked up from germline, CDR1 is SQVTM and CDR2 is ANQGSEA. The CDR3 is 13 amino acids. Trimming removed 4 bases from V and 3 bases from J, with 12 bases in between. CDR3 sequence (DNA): TGCAGCGTTGCGCAGGGGAGTGACACTGAAGCTTTCTTT. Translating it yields CSVAQGSDTEAFF.

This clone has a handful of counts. This CDR3 is CATSPTRRENTEAFF. CDR3 sequence (DNA): TGTGCCACCAGCCCGACGAGGAGAGAGAACACTGAAGCTTTCTTT. The chain has TRBV15 and TRBJ1-1; D is ambiguous. The CDR3 is 15 residues long. The germline gives CDR1 LNHNV, CDR2 YYDKDF (reference sequence). Between the trimmed V and J ends, which lost 5 bases and 1 base, there was a span of 14 bases.

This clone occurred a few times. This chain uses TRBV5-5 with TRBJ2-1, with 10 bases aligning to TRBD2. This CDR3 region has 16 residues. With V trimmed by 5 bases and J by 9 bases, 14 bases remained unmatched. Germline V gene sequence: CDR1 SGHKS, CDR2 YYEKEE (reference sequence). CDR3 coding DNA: TGTGCCAGCAGGCAAGGGGGGCTAGCGGGAGTCCGTGAGCAGTTCTTC. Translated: CASRQGGLAGVREQFF.

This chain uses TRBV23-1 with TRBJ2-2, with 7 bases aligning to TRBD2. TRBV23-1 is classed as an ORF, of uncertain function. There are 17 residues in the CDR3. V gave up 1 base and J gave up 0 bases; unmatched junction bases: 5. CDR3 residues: CASSQFFLAANTGELFF. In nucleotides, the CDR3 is TGCGCCAGCAGTCAATTTTTCCTAGCGGCGAACACCGGGGAGCTGTTTTTT.

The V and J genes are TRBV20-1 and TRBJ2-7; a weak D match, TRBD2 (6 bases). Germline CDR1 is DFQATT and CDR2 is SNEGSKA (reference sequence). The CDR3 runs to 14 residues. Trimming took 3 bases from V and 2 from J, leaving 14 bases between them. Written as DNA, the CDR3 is TGCAGTGCTAGTCCGGCGGGGCCGACCTACGAGCAGTACTTC. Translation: CSASPAGPTYEQYF.

DNA of the CDR3: TGTGCCAGTAGTATAGATTATCGGCTAGCGGGAGGGCTCGACAATGAGCAGTTCTTC. It specifies CASSIDYRLAGGLDNEQFF. The V call is TRBV19, the J call TRBJ2-1; 12 bases match TRBD2. This CDR3 contains 19 residues. The junction had 11 bases not matched to a gene; V was cut back by 0 bases and J by 5 bases. CDR1 and CDR2 (germline): LNHDA, SQIVND (reference sequence).

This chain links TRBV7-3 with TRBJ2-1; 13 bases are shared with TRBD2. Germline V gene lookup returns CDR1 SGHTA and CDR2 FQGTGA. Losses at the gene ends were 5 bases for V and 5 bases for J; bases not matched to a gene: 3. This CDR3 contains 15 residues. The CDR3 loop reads CASSPGLAGDNEQFF. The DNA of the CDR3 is TGTGCCAGCAGCCCAGGACTAGCGGGAGACAATGAGCAGTTCTTC.

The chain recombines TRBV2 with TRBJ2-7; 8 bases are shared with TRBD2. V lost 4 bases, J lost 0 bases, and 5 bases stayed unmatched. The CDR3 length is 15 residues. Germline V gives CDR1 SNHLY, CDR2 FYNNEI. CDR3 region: CASSVRLANSYEQYF. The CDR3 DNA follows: TGTGCCAGCAGTGTACGACTAGCGAACTCCTACGAGCAGTACTTC.

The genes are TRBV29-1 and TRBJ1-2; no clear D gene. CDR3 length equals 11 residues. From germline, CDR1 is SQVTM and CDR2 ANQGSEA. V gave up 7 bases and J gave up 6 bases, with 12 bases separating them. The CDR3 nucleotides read TGCAGCGCCCGAGCTGGTGATGGCTACACCTTC. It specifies CSARAGDGYTF.